The 22 T cell receptor beta chains given below trace back to one sample, sequenced in a study of T cells in localized non-small cell lung cancer. Profiling relied on immunoSEQ multiplex PCR, and the TCRdb table lists in-frame clones only, not all of them. The top ten clones hold approximately 7.7% of a sample with tens of thousands of clones, approximately 92% of them seen once. The sequences come from peripheral blood, collected before any cancer treatment. The source is a female donor of 60 years or more with stage I lung adenocarcinoma.

The chain combines TRBV29-1 with TRBJ1-2; TRBD1 aligns across 7 bases. Trimming removed 3 bases from V and 10 bases from J; junction bases left unmatched: 17. CDR3 length: 15 residues. Germline CDR1 is SQVTM and CDR2 is ANQGSEA. In DNA, the CDR3 is TGCAGCGTTGAGTTGCTCGGCACGAGCAGGGGGGCCTACACCTTC. It encodes CSVELLGTSRGAYTF.

This clone was observed a single time. The chain has TRBV18 and TRBJ2-1; D gene ambiguous. Trimming shortened V by 5 bases and J by 0 bases, and 11 bases separated the two germline ends. CDR3 length: 15 amino acids. CDR1 and CDR2 from the germline V gene are KGHSH and LQKENI. Written as DNA, the CDR3 is TGTGCCAGCTCATCAGATGTTCTCTCCTACAATGAGCAGTTCTTC. Amino acid sequence: CASSSDVLSYNEQFF.

V usage is TRBV9 and J usage is TRBJ2-3; D not resolved. V gave up 0 bases and J gave up 7 bases, with 9 bases separating them. This CDR3 spans 13 amino acids. Germline-derived CDR1 and CDR2 are SGDLS and YYNGEE. The DNA for the CDR3 is TGTGCCAGCAGCGTAGGGCCAGGTTATACGCAGTATTTT. Residues: CASSVGPGYTQYF.

The chain recombines TRBV6-5 with TRBJ1-5; D not certain. Trimming cost V 0 bases and J 9 bases, with 12 bases left between them. This CDR3 is built from 14 residues. Germline CDR1 and CDR2: MNHEY and SVGAGI. DNA for the CDR3: TGTGCCAGCAGTTACTCGACGGCCTCAGGGCCCCAGCATTTT. Residues: CASSYSTASGPQHF.

The CDR3 DNA reads as TGTGCCAGAAGTGACAGGGACGGCGGTAGCGGGGAGCTGTTTTTT. Amino acids: CARSDRDGGSGELFF. This chain links TRBV27 with TRBJ2-2; 7 bases line up with TRBD1. Per germline, CDR1 MNHEY and CDR2 SMNVEV (reference sequence). The CDR3 sequence is 15 residues long. Trimming removed 9 bases from V and 7 bases from J; junction bases left unmatched: 14.

This clone was seen a handful of times. V usage is TRBV5-1 and J usage is TRBJ1-2; D gene uncertain. The CDR3 is made up of 12 amino acids. Per the germline V gene, CDR1 is SGHRS and CDR2 is YFSETQ. Trimming shortened V by 0 bases and J by 10 bases, and 10 bases separated the two germline ends. Here the CDR3 reads CASSLDTEFYTF. CDR3 in DNA: TGCGCCAGCAGCTTGGATACGGAATTCTACACCTTC.

This chain connects TRBV28 to TRBJ2-7; 9 bases match TRBD2. The CDR3 loop spans 15 amino acids. V was clipped by 6 bases and J by 7 bases; unmatched bases: 13. Germline-derived CDR1 and CDR2 are MDHEN and SYDVKM. The CDR3 here is CASRPSGGFSREQYV. The CDR3 DNA follows: TGTGCCAGCAGGCCGAGCGGGGGGTTTTCGAGGGAGCAGTACGTC.

This rearrangement joins TRBV11-3 to TRBJ2-5, with D possibly matching TRBD1 (5 bases). The germline V gene encodes CDR1 SGHNT and CDR2 YENEEA. Trimming left V 1 base short and J 5 bases short, with 14 bases between. This CDR3 has 15 residues. The CDR3 nucleotides are TGTGCCAGCAGCTTAGGGACATCCAGGGTCGAGACCCAGTACTTC. It translates to CASSLGTSRVETQYF.

The chain employs TRBV5-1 and TRBJ1-4; weak D call: TRBD1 (5 bases). The CDR3 is made up of 16 amino acids. Trimming removed 0 bases from V and 0 bases from J, with 9 bases in between. Per the germline V gene, CDR1 is SGHRS and CDR2 is YFSETQ. CDR3 nucleotide sequence: TGCGCCAGCAGCTTGGGTTGGGGGGCAACTAATGAAAAACTGTTTTTT. This gives the protein CASSLGWGATNEKLFF.

CDR3 nucleotides: TGTGCCAGCAGCTTAGCCCGCCGGGACATCCCCCCGCCGGATACGCAGTATTTT. Translated: CASSLARRDIPPPDTQYF. This chain uses TRBV5-8 with TRBJ2-3; weak D call: TRBD1 (6 bases). V was shortened by 2 bases and J by 6 bases, with 25 bases between the two germline ends. The CDR3 runs to 18 residues. In germline, CDR1 is SGHTS, CDR2 YDEGEE.

CDR3 sequence reads: CASSSATGAPRDSPLHF. The CDR3 DNA is TGTGCCAGCAGTTCAGCGACAGGCGCCCCACGGGATTCACCCCTCCACTTT. This sequence joins TRBV28 and TRBJ1-6; D perhaps matches TRBD1 (6 bases). This CDR3 has 17 residues. Germline V gene lookup returns CDR1 MDHEN and CDR2 SYDVKM. Trimming took off 4 bases at V and 8 bases at J, with 21 bases between the two ends.

This clone occurred once. This chain links TRBV6-5 with TRBJ1-1; D is unclear. There are 13 residues in the CDR3. Per germline, CDR1 MNHEY and CDR2 SVGAGI. V lost 0 bases and J 7 bases, leaving 9 bases between the germline ends. The CDR3 reads CASSYSKTNEAFF. The CDR3 coding sequence is TGTGCCAGCAGTTACTCCAAGACGAATGAAGCTTTCTTT.

This chain links TRBV6-1 with TRBJ2-3; possible D gene TRBD2, 6 bases. The CDR3 extends over 15 amino acids. Germline assignment: CDR1 MNHNS and CDR2 SASEGT. Trimming removed 7 bases at V and 6 bases at J, with 20 bases between. The CDR3 spells CASTFGLGGRDTQYF. Here the CDR3 DNA reads TGTGCCAGCACTTTTGGGTTGGGAGGTAGGGATACGCAGTATTTT.

V usage is TRBV5-1 and J usage is TRBJ2-7, with D possibly being TRBD2 (5 bases). Trimming removed 0 bases at V and 4 bases at J, with 11 bases between. The CDR3 covers 14 residues. In germline, CDR1 is SGHRS, CDR2 YFSETQ. The DNA of the CDR3 is TGCGCCAGCAGCTTGGGGGGTGAGGGATACGAGCAGTACGTC. Residues: CASSLGGEGYEQYV.

V and J are TRBV9 and TRBJ1-2; D is ambiguous. The CDR3 runs to 14 residues. Germline CDR1 is SGDLS and CDR2 is YYNGEE. Trimming cost V 0 bases and J 7 bases, with 13 bases left between them. The CDR3 nucleotides read TGTGCCAGCAGCGTAGGAGAGGGAGTTCGTGGCTACACCTTC. This codes for CASSVGEGVRGYTF. The variable domain in full, with the rest retrieved from reference TRBV9 and TRBJ1-2, is DSGVTQTPKHLITATGQRVTLRCSPRSGDLSVYWYQQSLDQGLQFLIQYYNGEERAKGNILERFSAQQFPDLHSELNLSSLELGDSALYFCASSVGEGVRGYTFGSGTRLTVV.

In this sample, this clone turned up a few times. The chain is built from TRBV6-4 and TRBJ2-2; D gene uncertain. The CDR3 has 13 amino acids. Trimming shortened V by 2 bases and J by 3 bases, and 4 bases separated the two germline ends. The germline gives CDR1 MRHNA, CDR2 SNTAGT. This CDR3 reads CASSDRDTGELFF. The CDR3 region has the DNA TGTGCCAGCAGTGACAGGGACACCGGGGAGCTGTTTTTT.

This chain uses TRBV7-3 with TRBJ2-2; D call uncertain. Trimming cost V 3 bases and J 2 bases, with 7 bases left between them. The CDR3 has 14 amino acids. CDR1 and CDR2 (germline): SGHTA, FQGTGA. CDR3 sequence reads: CASSFAINTGELFF. CDR3 nucleotides: TGTGCCAGCAGCTTCGCCATCAACACCGGGGAGCTGTTTTTT. Together with reference TRBV7-3 and TRBJ2-2, the CDR3 gives the full variable domain: GAGVSQTPSNKVTEKGKYVELRCDPISGHTALYWYRQSLGQGPEFLIYFQGTGAADDSGLPNDRFFAVRPEGSVSTLKIQRTERGDSAVYLCASSFAINTGELFFGEGSRLTVL.

Details on this clone: The same CDR3 arises from other DNA sequences in this sample as well. This chain links TRBV6-1 with TRBJ1-1; no firm D call. The germline CDR1 and CDR2 sequences are MNHNS and SASEGT. With 0 bases removed from V and 4 bases from J, the gap between germline ends came to 6 bases. The CDR3 is made up of 13 amino acids. The CDR3 protein is CASSEAGRTEAFF. The CDR3 bases are TGTGCCAGCAGTGAAGCTGGCCGCACTGAAGCTTTCTTT.

J is TRBJ1-4 and V is TRBV4-2; the D is unclear. The CDR3 loop spans 16 amino acids. The germline V gene has CDR1 LGHNA and CDR2 YNFKEQ. V lost 0 bases, J lost 0 bases, and 8 bases lay in between. In DNA, the CDR3 is TGTGCCAGCAGCCAAGAGGCCGGGACAACTAATGAAAAACTGTTTTTT. It yields the protein CASSQEAGTTNEKLFF.

The CDR3 here is CASSQDYLRDAYNEQFF. The CDR3, as DNA: TGTGCCAGCAGCCAAGATTATCTGCGGGATGCTTACAATGAGCAGTTCTTC. J is TRBJ2-1 and V is TRBV14, with TRBD2 as a possible D gene (6 bases). V was pared by 0 bases and J by 4 bases, with 16 bases between. The germline V gene encodes CDR1 SGHDN and CDR2 FVKESK. The CDR3 loop spans 17 amino acids.

The V call is TRBV6-1, the J call TRBJ1-2; 7 bases are shared with TRBD1. The ends lost 8 bases at V and 1 base at J; junction bases unmatched: 10. The CDR3 sequence is 15 residues long. The germline V gene encodes CDR1 MNHNS and CDR2 SASEGT. In nucleotides, the CDR3 is TGTGCCAGCCGAAACCCCGGACAGGATAACTATGGCTACACCTTC. Translation: CASRNPGQDNYGYTF.

The DNA of the CDR3 is TGTGCCAGCAGCTTTGACAGGGTGGGCAATGAGCAGTTCTTC. It translates to CASSFDRVGNEQFF. This chain connects TRBV11-2 to TRBJ2-1, with 7 positions matching TRBD1. The CDR3 consists of 14 residues. The germline CDR1 and CDR2 sequences are SGHAT and FQNNGV. Trimming took 3 bases from V and 6 from J; bases not matched to a gene: 5.